This is a list of T cell receptor beta chains from one sample in a study of STAT5B mutations in CD4+ large granular lymphocyte leukemia. The assay was immunoSEQ multiplex PCR, and TCRdb's table has in-frame clones only and misses some. Among about 35,000 clones listed, roughly 76% were seen once. Sequencing was performed on CD4+ T cells from blood buffy coats. These receptor sequences come from a human donor in good health. Each CDR3 is given with its conserved first and last residue. A D gene is named only where the DNA matches it firmly. Size tells how often a clone was seen (once, few, many) or the class of an expanded clone, and some rows leave it out.

cdr3_aa: CASSRPRTDHNEQFF
cdr3_nt: TGTGCCAGCAGCCGACCCCGGACAGACCACAATGAGCAGTTCTTC
d_call: -
clone_size: -
j_call: TRBJ2-1
cdr3_length: 15
v_call: TRBV28

cdr3_aa: CASSLGGSLDTQYF
cdr3_nt: TGCGCCAGCAGCTTAGGAGGATCCCTAGATACGCAGTATTTT
d_call: -
clone_size: -
j_call: TRBJ2-3
cdr3_length: 14
v_call: TRBV5-1

cdr3_aa: CASSLTDTQYF
cdr3_nt: TGTGCCAGCAGCTTAACAGATACGCAGTATTTT
d_call: -
clone_size: -
j_call: TRBJ2-3
cdr3_length: 11
v_call: TRBV7-9

cdr3_aa: CASSLPGASGIRGQYF
cdr3_nt: TGTGCCAGCAGTTTACCGGGGGCTAGCGGGATTAGGGGGCAGTATTTT
d_call: TRBD2
clone_size: -
j_call: TRBJ2-3
cdr3_length: 16
v_call: TRBV27

cdr3_aa: CVRTEGNGYTF
cdr3_nt: TGTGTCAGAACGGAAGGGAATGGCTACACCTTC
d_call: -
clone_size: -
j_call: TRBJ1-2
cdr3_length: 11
v_call: TRBV7-5

cdr3_aa: CASSKGGQSSSTDTQYF
cdr3_nt: TGTGCCAGCAGCAAAGGGGGACAGTCCTCTAGCACAGATACGCAGTATTTT
d_call: -
clone_size: -
j_call: TRBJ2-3
cdr3_length: 17
v_call: TRBV21-1

cdr3_aa: CASRAGTFSYEQYF
cdr3_nt: TGTGCCAGCAGGGCCGGGACGTTCTCCTACGAGCAGTACTTC
d_call: -
clone_size: -
j_call: TRBJ2-7
cdr3_length: 14
v_call: TRBV6-5

cdr3_aa: CASSISHSQPQHF
cdr3_nt: TGTGCCAGTAGTATATCCCACAGTCAGCCCCAGCATTTT
d_call: -
clone_size: few
j_call: TRBJ1-5
cdr3_length: 13
v_call: TRBV19

cdr3_aa: CASSLIAGQSYEQYF
cdr3_nt: TGCGCCAGCAGCTTGATAGCGGGACAATCCTACGAGCAGTACTTC
d_call: TRBD2
clone_size: -
j_call: TRBJ2-7
cdr3_length: 15
v_call: TRBV5-1

cdr3_aa: CASSGTSNQPQHF
cdr3_nt: TGTGCCAGCAGTGGGACATCCAATCAGCCCCAGCATTTT
d_call: -
clone_size: few
j_call: TRBJ1-5
cdr3_length: 13
v_call: TRBV6-1

cdr3_aa: CASSQDLASGSLFNEQFF
cdr3_nt: TGTGCCAGCAGCCAAGATCTTGCTAGCGGGAGTTTGTTTAATGAGCAGTTCTTC
d_call: TRBD2
clone_size: -
j_call: TRBJ2-1
cdr3_length: 18
v_call: TRBV4-2

cdr3_aa: CASSVVGNQPQHF
cdr3_nt: TGTGCCAGTAGCGTCGTCGGCAATCAGCCCCAGCATTTT
d_call: -
clone_size: -
j_call: TRBJ1-5
cdr3_length: 13
v_call: TRBV19

cdr3_aa: CASSDSRTSYEQYF
cdr3_nt: TGTGCCAGCAGTGACTCCCGGACCTCCTACGAGCAGTACTTC
d_call: -
clone_size: -
j_call: TRBJ2-7
cdr3_length: 14
v_call: TRBV6-4

cdr3_aa: CASSRDRGQGEAFF
cdr3_nt: TGCGCCAGCAGCCGGGACAGGGGGCAGGGTGAAGCTTTCTTT
d_call: TRBD1
clone_size: few
j_call: TRBJ1-1
cdr3_length: 14
v_call: TRBV10-1

cdr3_aa: CASNADTTNEKLFF
cdr3_nt: TGTGCCAGTAACGCGGACACAACTAATGAAAAACTGTTTTTT
d_call: -
clone_size: few
j_call: TRBJ1-4
cdr3_length: 14
v_call: TRBV19

cdr3_aa: CASSQDERIYSEQFF
cdr3_nt: TGCGCCAGCAGCCAAGATGAACGGATCTACAGTGAGCAGTTCTTC
d_call: -
clone_size: -
j_call: TRBJ2-1
cdr3_length: 15
v_call: TRBV4-3

cdr3_aa: CASSLLFAEQETQYF
cdr3_nt: TGCGCCAGCAGCTTGCTCTTCGCAGAACAAGAGACCCAGTACTTC
d_call: -
clone_size: once
j_call: TRBJ2-5
cdr3_length: 15
v_call: TRBV5-1

cdr3_aa: CASSTYSGSQGSGANVLTF
cdr3_nt: TGTGCCAGCAGTACTTATAGCGGGAGTCAGGGTTCTGGGGCCAACGTCCTGACTTTC
d_call: TRBD2
clone_size: -
j_call: TRBJ2-6
cdr3_length: 19
v_call: TRBV28

cdr3_aa: CASSQWAGAEQFF
cdr3_nt: TGTGCCAGCAGCCAGTGGGCGGGAGCTGAGCAGTTCTTC
d_call: TRBD2
clone_size: few
j_call: TRBJ2-1
cdr3_length: 13
v_call: TRBV13

cdr3_aa: CASSIAPLRSANTGELFF
cdr3_nt: TGTGCCAGTAGTATAGCCCCCCTAAGGAGCGCGAACACCGGGGAGCTGTTTTTT
d_call: -
clone_size: -
j_call: TRBJ2-2
cdr3_length: 18
v_call: TRBV19

cdr3_aa: CASSSPEGNTEAFF
cdr3_nt: TGTGCCAGCAGCTCTCCCGAGGGGAACACTGAAGCTTTCTTT
d_call: -
clone_size: few
j_call: TRBJ1-1
cdr3_length: 14
v_call: TRBV28

cdr3_aa: CASSIRGPNQPQHF
cdr3_nt: TGTGCCAGTAGTATCCGAGGCCCTAATCAGCCCCAGCATTTT
d_call: -
clone_size: -
j_call: TRBJ1-5
cdr3_length: 14
v_call: TRBV19

cdr3_aa: CASSVSTMNTEAFF
cdr3_nt: TGTGCCAGCAGCGTATCTACAATGAACACTGAAGCTTTCTTT
d_call: -
clone_size: -
j_call: TRBJ1-1
cdr3_length: 14
v_call: TRBV9

cdr3_aa: CASSRQGPGNEQFF
cdr3_nt: TGTGCCAGCAGCCGGCAGGGTCCAGGGAATGAGCAGTTCTTC
d_call: -
clone_size: -
j_call: TRBJ2-1
cdr3_length: 14
v_call: TRBV14

cdr3_aa: CASSLWSLRGGNTEAFF
cdr3_nt: TGTGCCAGCAGCTTATGGAGCCTTCGAGGAGGGAACACTGAAGCTTTCTTT
d_call: -
clone_size: -
j_call: TRBJ1-1
cdr3_length: 17
v_call: TRBV7-9

cdr3_aa: CASSRLHGTQYF
cdr3_nt: TGTGCCAGCAGCCGCCTACATGGGACCCAGTACTTC
d_call: -
clone_size: once
j_call: TRBJ2-5
cdr3_length: 12
v_call: TRBV7-9

cdr3_aa: CASSLGDSRGQYF
cdr3_nt: TGTGCCAGCAGCTTAGGGGACAGCCGGGGGCAGTACTTC
d_call: TRBD1
clone_size: -
j_call: TRBJ2-7
cdr3_length: 13
v_call: TRBV11-1

cdr3_aa: CASSLQLAADEQYF
cdr3_nt: TGTGCCAGTAGTCTCCAACTAGCCGCGGACGAGCAGTACTTC
d_call: -
clone_size: -
j_call: TRBJ2-7
cdr3_length: 14
v_call: TRBV19

cdr3_aa: CASTTHRAGANVLTF
cdr3_nt: TGTGCCAGCACCACTCACAGGGCTGGGGCCAACGTCCTGACTTTC
d_call: -
clone_size: -
j_call: TRBJ2-6
cdr3_length: 15
v_call: TRBV28

cdr3_aa: CASSTRLVGAVNNEKLFF
cdr3_nt: TGTGCCAGCAGCACCCGGCTAGTGGGGGCAGTTAATAATGAAAAACTGTTTTTT
d_call: -
clone_size: once
j_call: TRBJ1-4
cdr3_length: 18
v_call: TRBV11-2

cdr3_aa: CASSYSTSITDTQYF
cdr3_nt: TGTGCCAGCAGTTACTCGACCTCGATCACAGATACGCAGTATTTT
d_call: -
clone_size: -
j_call: TRBJ2-3
cdr3_length: 15
v_call: TRBV6-5

cdr3_aa: CASSLTIDRGEQFF
cdr3_nt: TGTGCCAGCAGCTTAACGATCGACAGAGGTGAGCAGTTCTTC
d_call: -
clone_size: -
j_call: TRBJ2-1
cdr3_length: 14
v_call: TRBV7-3

cdr3_aa: CASSTRDGPDTQYF
cdr3_nt: TGTGCCAGCAGCACCCGGGACGGACCAGATACGCAGTATTTT
d_call: -
clone_size: -
j_call: TRBJ2-3
cdr3_length: 14
v_call: TRBV7-2

cdr3_aa: CASSPAASQGTGELFF
cdr3_nt: TGCGCCAGCAGCCCCGCCGCCTCCCAGGGCACCGGGGAGCTGTTTTTT
d_call: -
clone_size: -
j_call: TRBJ2-2
cdr3_length: 16
v_call: TRBV5-1

cdr3_aa: CASSYGLAGDEDNEQFF
cdr3_nt: TGTGCCAGCAGCTACGGACTAGCGGGGGACGAAGACAATGAGCAGTTCTTC
d_call: TRBD2
clone_size: -
j_call: TRBJ2-1
cdr3_length: 17
v_call: TRBV11-3

cdr3_aa: CASSLLIGIGNEKLFF
cdr3_nt: TGCGCCAGCAGCCTCTTGATAGGTATCGGCAATGAAAAACTGTTTTTT
d_call: -
clone_size: once
j_call: TRBJ1-4
cdr3_length: 16
v_call: TRBV4-3

cdr3_aa: CASTEQENTEAFF
cdr3_nt: TGTGCCAGCACCGAGCAGGAGAACACTGAAGCTTTCTTT
d_call: -
clone_size: once
j_call: TRBJ1-1
cdr3_length: 13
v_call: TRBV2

cdr3_aa: CASSLITGRNQPQHF
cdr3_nt: TGCGCCAGCAGCCTTATCACAGGGCGGAATCAGCCCCAGCATTTT
d_call: -
clone_size: -
j_call: TRBJ1-5
cdr3_length: 15
v_call: TRBV4-1

cdr3_aa: CASSLDPPAATGALSPLHF
cdr3_nt: TGTGCCAGCAGCTTAGATCCCCCTGCAGCGACGGGGGCCCTTTCACCCCTCCACTTT
d_call: -
clone_size: -
j_call: TRBJ1-6
cdr3_length: 19
v_call: TRBV11-2

cdr3_aa: CASTPEGSGTEAFF
cdr3_nt: TGTGCCAGCACCCCCGAGGGGTCGGGAACTGAAGCTTTCTTT
d_call: -
clone_size: -
j_call: TRBJ1-1
cdr3_length: 14
v_call: TRBV28

cdr3_aa: CATSIDRDLAKNIQYF
cdr3_nt: TGTGCCACCAGCATCGACAGGGACCTAGCCAAAAACATTCAGTACTTC
d_call: TRBD1
clone_size: -
j_call: TRBJ2-4
cdr3_length: 16
v_call: TRBV15

cdr3_aa: CASSSASGANTGELFF
cdr3_nt: TGTGCCAGCAGCTCCGCTAGCGGCGCGAACACCGGGGAGCTGTTTTTT
d_call: TRBD2
clone_size: -
j_call: TRBJ2-2
cdr3_length: 16
v_call: TRBV7-2

cdr3_aa: CASSFSQGGNYGYTF
cdr3_nt: TGTGCCAGCAGCTTCTCTCAGGGGGGGAACTATGGCTACACCTTC
d_call: TRBD1
clone_size: -
j_call: TRBJ1-2
cdr3_length: 15
v_call: TRBV7-2

cdr3_aa: CASSAREANEKLFF
cdr3_nt: TGTGCCAGCAGTGCTAGGGAGGCTAATGAAAAACTGTTTTTT
d_call: -
clone_size: -
j_call: TRBJ1-4
cdr3_length: 14
v_call: TRBV25-1

cdr3_aa: CASSLAGSYEQYF
cdr3_nt: TGTGCCAGCAGCTTAGCTGGCTCCTACGAGCAGTACTTC
d_call: -
clone_size: -
j_call: TRBJ2-7
cdr3_length: 13
v_call: TRBV7-9

cdr3_aa: CASRNWTGKTEQYF
cdr3_nt: TGTGCCAGTAGAAACTGGACAGGGAAAACCGAGCAGTACTTC
d_call: TRBD1
clone_size: few
j_call: TRBJ2-7
cdr3_length: 14
v_call: TRBV19

cdr3_aa: CASSLRASGSWPDTQYF
cdr3_nt: TGTGCCAGCAGCTTGCGGGCTAGCGGGAGTTGGCCAGATACGCAGTATTTT
d_call: TRBD2
clone_size: once
j_call: TRBJ2-3
cdr3_length: 17
v_call: TRBV5-6

cdr3_aa: CASKTGGTGELFF
cdr3_nt: TGTGCCAGCAAGACAGGGGGTACCGGGGAGCTGTTTTTT
d_call: TRBD1
clone_size: once
j_call: TRBJ2-2
cdr3_length: 13
v_call: TRBV9

cdr3_aa: CASSLSGGRTFF
cdr3_nt: TGTGCCAGCAGCTTATCGGGGGGGAGGACTTTCTTT
d_call: -
clone_size: -
j_call: TRBJ1-1
cdr3_length: 12
v_call: TRBV5-6